This T cell receptor (beta chain) appears in the sequencing data of a study of T cell repertoires in cytomegalovirus infection. Study in general: CMV infection plus the matching HLA type was flagged by public TCR beta signatures.

V dropped 2 bases and J dropped 5 bases, with 12 bases sitting between them. Germline-derived CDR1 and CDR2 are SGHTA and FQGTGA. This CDR3 region has 14 residues. TCRdb passed the reads through MiXCR, listing each CDR3 protein once. The sample lists roughly 500,000 distinct CDR3 sequences, 15% to 20% occurring once. Specimen: CD8+ T cells from PBMCs. This chain links TRBV7-3 with TRBJ1-1; D unclear. This sequence originates from a human donor in good health (CMV status not recorded). Some clones in this sample may be carry-over from other donors' samples. The CDR3 spells CASSLYSEGTEAFF. As DNA, the CDR3 is TGTGCCAGCAGCTTATACAGTGAGGGAACTGAAGCTTTCTTT.